The source of this TCR beta chain is a study of beta chain features in type 1 diabetes. Findings of the study overall: A cDNA-based sequencing approach could over-represent cells with high TCR expression.

Germline V CDR1 and CDR2: SGDLS, YYNGEE. The junction had 10 bases not matched to a gene; V was cut back by 0 bases and J by 2 bases. CDR3 length equals 18 residues. Expressed TCRB transcripts were sequenced because the isolated RNA had all been reverse transcribed beforehand. Libraries were prepared by immunoSEQ multiplex PCR; TCRdb keeps only in-frame clonotypes and omits some of them. The sample has 900,000 or so clones, roughly a sixth seen once. This clone was seen a few times. Antigen: not known. A CD45RO/CCR7/CD25/CD127/CD95/CD27 panel sorted naive, central memory, regulatory and stem cell-like memory CD4+ cells. Sorted cells reached over 95% purity in every population.

Source material: naive CD4+ T cells from blood. This clonotype originated in a woman aged 18-29 years in good health. This sequence joins TRBV9 and TRBJ2-1; 8 bases fit TRBD2. The CDR3 region is CASSVATSLAGPYNEQFF. In nucleotides, the CDR3 is TGTGCCAGCAGCGTAGCTACTAGTCTAGCGGGCCCCTACAATGAGCAGTTCTTC.